This T cell receptor beta chain was retrieved from a study of blood T cells in healthy people across ages. Primers used in a second PCR of about 6 to 11 cycles were a sample-barcoded 5' primer and a J-beta primer mix. There were at least 2.5 million CDR3-containing paired-end reads obtained from each sample. MiXCR, run by TCRdb on the 5' RACE reads, gives a single entry per CDR3 protein. The repertoire holds around 990,000 distinct CDR3 sequences, with 35% to 40% as singletons. Samples had at least 6 million PBMCs isolated from them. General study results and limits: The lack of PBMC sorting stopped any conclusive naive versus antigen-experienced comparison. Diversity estimated from one million T cells was considered an underestimate.

Concerning this clonotype itself: The antigen is unknown.

CDR1 and CDR2 from the germline V gene are MNHEY and SVGEGT. Trimming took off 6 bases at V and 2 bases at J, with 13 bases between the two ends. The CDR3 contains 14 residues. The receptor was derived from a man younger than 35 in good health. The material sequenced was blood. The chain combines TRBV6-2 or TRBV6-3 with TRBJ1-2; tentative D call: TRBD1 (6 bases). The CDR3 region has the DNA TGTGCCAGCAGCCGGGACAACCTGAACTATGGCTACACCTTC. This encodes CASSRDNLNYGYTF.